The entry that follows covers one T cell receptor (beta chain) sequence. No antigen is known for it. Measured with immunoSEQ multiplex PCR; TCRdb has only the in-frame clones, and not every one. Of about 51,000 clones in the sample, just under 80% were seen once. The V end was cut by 3 bases, the J end by 0 bases, with 14 bases between. Germline lookup yields CDR1 LGHNA and CDR2 YNFKEQ. CDR3 size: 16 residues. The sample is drawn from a study of a mutant IDH1 vaccine in newly diagnosed glioma. The time point was: week 5, during vaccination. Every single dose of the vaccine, 300 ug of mutant IDH1 20-mer peptide, came with topical imiquimod. Findings of the study overall: Seemingly, top peripheral T cell clonotype changes bore no relation to pseudoprogression.

Sequenced here: PBMCs, sampled from a glioma patient whose treatment included an IDH1 peptide vaccine. This receptor was taken from a middle-aged woman with glioma. The rearrangement uses TRBV4-2 and TRBJ1-2; D is unresolved. The CDR3 coding sequence is TGTGCCAGCAGCCATGATATCGGGAACTCTAACTATGGCTACACCTTC. Amino acids: CASSHDIGNSNYGYTF.